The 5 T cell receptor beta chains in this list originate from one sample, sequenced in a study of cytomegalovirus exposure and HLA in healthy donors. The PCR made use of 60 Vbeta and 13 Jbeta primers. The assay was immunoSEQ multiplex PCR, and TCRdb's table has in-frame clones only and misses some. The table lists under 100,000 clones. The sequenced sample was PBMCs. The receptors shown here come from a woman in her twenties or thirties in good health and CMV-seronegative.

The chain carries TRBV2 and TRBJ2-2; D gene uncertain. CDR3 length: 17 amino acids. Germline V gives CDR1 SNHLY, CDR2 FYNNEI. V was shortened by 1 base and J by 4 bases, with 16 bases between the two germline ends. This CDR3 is CASSEVSWSESTGELFF. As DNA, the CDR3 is TGTGCCAGCAGTGAAGTATCATGGAGCGAGAGCACCGGGGAGCTGTTTTTT.

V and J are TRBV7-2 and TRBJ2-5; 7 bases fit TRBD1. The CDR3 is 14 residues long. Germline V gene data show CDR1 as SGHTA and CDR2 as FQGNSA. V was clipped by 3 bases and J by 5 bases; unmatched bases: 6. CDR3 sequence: CASSFYRGGETQYF. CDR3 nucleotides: TGTGCCAGCAGCTTCTACAGGGGCGGGGAGACCCAGTACTTC.

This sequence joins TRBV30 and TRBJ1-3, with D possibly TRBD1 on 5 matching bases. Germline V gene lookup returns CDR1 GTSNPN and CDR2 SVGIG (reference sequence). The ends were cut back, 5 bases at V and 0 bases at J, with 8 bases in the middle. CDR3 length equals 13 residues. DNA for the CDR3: TGTGCCTGGGAGACAGTCTCTGGAAACACCATATATTTT. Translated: CAWETVSGNTIYF.

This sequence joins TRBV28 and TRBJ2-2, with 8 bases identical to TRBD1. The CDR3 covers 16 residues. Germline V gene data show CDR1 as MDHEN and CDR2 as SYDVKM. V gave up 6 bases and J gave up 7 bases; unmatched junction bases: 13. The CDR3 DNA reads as TGTGCCAGCAGCCCTATCGACAGGGGATGGTTCGGGGAGCTGTTTTTT. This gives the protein CASSPIDRGWFGELFF. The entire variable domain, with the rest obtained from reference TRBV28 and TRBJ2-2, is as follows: DVKVTQSSRYLVKRTGEKVFLECVQDMDHENMFWYRQDPGLGLRLIYFSYDVKMKEKGDIPEGYSVSREKKERFSLILESASTNQTSMYLCASSPIDRGWFGELFFGEGSRLTVL.

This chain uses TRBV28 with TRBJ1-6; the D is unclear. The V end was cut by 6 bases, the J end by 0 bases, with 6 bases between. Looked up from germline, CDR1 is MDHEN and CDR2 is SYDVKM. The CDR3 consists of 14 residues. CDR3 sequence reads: CASSRGSYNSPLHF. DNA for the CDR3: TGTGCCAGCAGCCGGGGCTCCTATAATTCACCCCTCCACTTT.